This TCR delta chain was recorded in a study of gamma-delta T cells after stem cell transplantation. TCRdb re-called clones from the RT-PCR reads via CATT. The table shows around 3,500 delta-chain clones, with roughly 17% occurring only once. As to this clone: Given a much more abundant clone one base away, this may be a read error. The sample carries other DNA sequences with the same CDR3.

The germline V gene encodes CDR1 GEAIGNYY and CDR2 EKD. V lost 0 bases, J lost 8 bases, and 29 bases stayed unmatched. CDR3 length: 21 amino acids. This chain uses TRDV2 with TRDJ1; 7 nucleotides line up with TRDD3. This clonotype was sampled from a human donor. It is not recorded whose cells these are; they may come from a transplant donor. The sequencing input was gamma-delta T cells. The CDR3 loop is CACDTVSTPTNWGTLRDKLIF. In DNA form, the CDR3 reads TGTGCCTGTGACACCGTGTCGACTCCGACGAATTGGGGGACACTCAGGGACAAACTCATCTTT.